The rows below give T cell receptor beta chains drawn from one sample of a study of Ad26.COV2.S vaccination and SARS-CoV-2 variants. Assay used: immunoSEQ multiplex PCR; TCRdb lists only in-frame clones, some missing. The data show about 350,000 clones, with around 84% seen just once and roughly 3.3% held by the top ten. The sample in question was peripheral blood, obtained in a trial of Ad26.COV2.S vaccine versus placebo. These receptors were taken from a person aged 18-60 years who received the Ad26.COV2.S COVID-19 vaccine or a placebo. CDR3s leave out the opening cysteine and the closing phenylalanine or tryptophan.

>TRBV11-3|TRBJ2-5
ASSPGLADRQETQY
>TRBV7-6|TRBJ1-5
ASSPRVTGRGTALQPQH
>TRBV7-2|TRBJ1-2
ASSPGGIGVYGYT
>TRBV15|TRBJ2-3
ATTPGLAATDTQY
>TRBV18|TRBJ1-4
ATNTGPTNEKLF
>TRBV6-5|TRBJ2-2
ASFGNGELF
>TRBV27|TRBJ2-5
ASSPGTSGRKETQY
>TRBV27|TRBJ2-1
ASSLSAGGPGEQF
>TRBV7-2|TRBJ2-1
ASFLTVSRGNEQF
>TRBV10-2|TRBJ2-2
ASSEGWTGGSNTGELF
>TRBV20-1|TRBJ2-7
SASGLAGGREQY
>TRBV5-4|TRBJ2-1
ASGAGGLQKEQF
>TRBV6-5|TRBJ1-1
ASSPKPPRGTEAF
>TRBV28|TRBJ1-2
ASRARPGTNFAYGYT
>TRBV7-9|TRBJ2-7
ASSLAGAVNEQY
>TRBV9|TRBJ2-3
ASSATVTDTQY
>TRBV7-2|TRBJ2-5
ASSSGTSGGLWETQY
>TRBV6-5|TRBJ2-1
ASSYDSSPENEQF
>TRBV18|TRBJ2-2
ASSRGQITGELF
>TRBV7-2|TRBJ2-7
ASSIDRGLVEQY
>TRBV6-1|TRBJ1-5
ASSVVPRDSGSGPQH
>TRBV6-5|TRBJ1-6
ASSYQGNSPLH
>TRBV7-2|TRBJ2-2
ASSSRDWLTGELF
>TRBV30|TRBJ1-2
AWSSPLRDRVSIFGYT
>TRBV19|TRBJ2-2
ASKDSTTHFTGELF
>TRBV4-1|TRBJ2-5
ASSQGGTGGGKGQETQY
>TRBV4-3|TRBJ2-3
ASSQGTPPDTQY
>TRBV5-4|TRBJ2-5
ASSLRLLAGGGRRETQY
>TRBV28|TRBJ2-7
ASSYGLTISYEQY
>TRBV4-1|TRBJ1-5
ASSQDWPREQPQH
>TRBV5-1|TRBJ2-5
ASSFGGWGGETQY
>TRBV24-1|TRBJ1-5
ATSDWGQNQPQH
>TRBV30|TRBJ1-1
AWSWTGRWNTEAF
>TRBV19|TRBJ1-2
ASSIVGDGGYT
>TRBV19|TRBJ2-5
ASSPRGRGQETQY
>TRBV5-1|TRBJ1-1
ASSVDRGHPEAF
>TRBV29-1|TRBJ2-5
SVSTPGQGQETQY
>TRBV7-9|TRBJ2-5
ASSPKTAGERETQY
>TRBV4-3|TRBJ2-7
ASSQDPGPTTYEQY
>TRBV29-1|TRBJ2-2
SVYRDVGELF
>TRBV2|TRBJ2-2
ASSVVGVNTGELF
>TRBV7-2|TRBJ2-7
ASSLVGEQY
>TRBV3-1/TRBV3-2|TRBJ1-1
ASSQVSMAGNTEAF
>TRBV30|TRBJ2-6
AWSVLGSNSGANVLT
>TRBV5-4|TRBJ1-2
ASARAGAYGYT
>TRBV24-1|TRBJ2-2
ATSDPYRGTGELF
>TRBV2|TRBJ2-7
ASRRSGLTYEQY
>TRBV9|TRBJ2-2
ASSVQGGGELF
>TRBV19|TRBJ1-1
ASSIVRDTEAF
>TRBV27|TRBJ1-1
ASSRQGQMNTEAF
>TRBV5-1|TRBJ1-2
ASSYTGTTSGYT
>TRBV7-2|TRBJ2-7
ASSLLSESSYEQY
>TRBV7-2|TRBJ2-3
ASSSWRLTDTQY
>TRBV28|TRBJ1-6
ASSYKNFRGPLNSPLH
>TRBV7-9|TRBJ2-3
ASRIEPKAQY
>TRBV7-2|TRBJ1-1
ASSLNAGNTEAF
>TRBV15|TRBJ2-5
ATSRDEGEREETQY